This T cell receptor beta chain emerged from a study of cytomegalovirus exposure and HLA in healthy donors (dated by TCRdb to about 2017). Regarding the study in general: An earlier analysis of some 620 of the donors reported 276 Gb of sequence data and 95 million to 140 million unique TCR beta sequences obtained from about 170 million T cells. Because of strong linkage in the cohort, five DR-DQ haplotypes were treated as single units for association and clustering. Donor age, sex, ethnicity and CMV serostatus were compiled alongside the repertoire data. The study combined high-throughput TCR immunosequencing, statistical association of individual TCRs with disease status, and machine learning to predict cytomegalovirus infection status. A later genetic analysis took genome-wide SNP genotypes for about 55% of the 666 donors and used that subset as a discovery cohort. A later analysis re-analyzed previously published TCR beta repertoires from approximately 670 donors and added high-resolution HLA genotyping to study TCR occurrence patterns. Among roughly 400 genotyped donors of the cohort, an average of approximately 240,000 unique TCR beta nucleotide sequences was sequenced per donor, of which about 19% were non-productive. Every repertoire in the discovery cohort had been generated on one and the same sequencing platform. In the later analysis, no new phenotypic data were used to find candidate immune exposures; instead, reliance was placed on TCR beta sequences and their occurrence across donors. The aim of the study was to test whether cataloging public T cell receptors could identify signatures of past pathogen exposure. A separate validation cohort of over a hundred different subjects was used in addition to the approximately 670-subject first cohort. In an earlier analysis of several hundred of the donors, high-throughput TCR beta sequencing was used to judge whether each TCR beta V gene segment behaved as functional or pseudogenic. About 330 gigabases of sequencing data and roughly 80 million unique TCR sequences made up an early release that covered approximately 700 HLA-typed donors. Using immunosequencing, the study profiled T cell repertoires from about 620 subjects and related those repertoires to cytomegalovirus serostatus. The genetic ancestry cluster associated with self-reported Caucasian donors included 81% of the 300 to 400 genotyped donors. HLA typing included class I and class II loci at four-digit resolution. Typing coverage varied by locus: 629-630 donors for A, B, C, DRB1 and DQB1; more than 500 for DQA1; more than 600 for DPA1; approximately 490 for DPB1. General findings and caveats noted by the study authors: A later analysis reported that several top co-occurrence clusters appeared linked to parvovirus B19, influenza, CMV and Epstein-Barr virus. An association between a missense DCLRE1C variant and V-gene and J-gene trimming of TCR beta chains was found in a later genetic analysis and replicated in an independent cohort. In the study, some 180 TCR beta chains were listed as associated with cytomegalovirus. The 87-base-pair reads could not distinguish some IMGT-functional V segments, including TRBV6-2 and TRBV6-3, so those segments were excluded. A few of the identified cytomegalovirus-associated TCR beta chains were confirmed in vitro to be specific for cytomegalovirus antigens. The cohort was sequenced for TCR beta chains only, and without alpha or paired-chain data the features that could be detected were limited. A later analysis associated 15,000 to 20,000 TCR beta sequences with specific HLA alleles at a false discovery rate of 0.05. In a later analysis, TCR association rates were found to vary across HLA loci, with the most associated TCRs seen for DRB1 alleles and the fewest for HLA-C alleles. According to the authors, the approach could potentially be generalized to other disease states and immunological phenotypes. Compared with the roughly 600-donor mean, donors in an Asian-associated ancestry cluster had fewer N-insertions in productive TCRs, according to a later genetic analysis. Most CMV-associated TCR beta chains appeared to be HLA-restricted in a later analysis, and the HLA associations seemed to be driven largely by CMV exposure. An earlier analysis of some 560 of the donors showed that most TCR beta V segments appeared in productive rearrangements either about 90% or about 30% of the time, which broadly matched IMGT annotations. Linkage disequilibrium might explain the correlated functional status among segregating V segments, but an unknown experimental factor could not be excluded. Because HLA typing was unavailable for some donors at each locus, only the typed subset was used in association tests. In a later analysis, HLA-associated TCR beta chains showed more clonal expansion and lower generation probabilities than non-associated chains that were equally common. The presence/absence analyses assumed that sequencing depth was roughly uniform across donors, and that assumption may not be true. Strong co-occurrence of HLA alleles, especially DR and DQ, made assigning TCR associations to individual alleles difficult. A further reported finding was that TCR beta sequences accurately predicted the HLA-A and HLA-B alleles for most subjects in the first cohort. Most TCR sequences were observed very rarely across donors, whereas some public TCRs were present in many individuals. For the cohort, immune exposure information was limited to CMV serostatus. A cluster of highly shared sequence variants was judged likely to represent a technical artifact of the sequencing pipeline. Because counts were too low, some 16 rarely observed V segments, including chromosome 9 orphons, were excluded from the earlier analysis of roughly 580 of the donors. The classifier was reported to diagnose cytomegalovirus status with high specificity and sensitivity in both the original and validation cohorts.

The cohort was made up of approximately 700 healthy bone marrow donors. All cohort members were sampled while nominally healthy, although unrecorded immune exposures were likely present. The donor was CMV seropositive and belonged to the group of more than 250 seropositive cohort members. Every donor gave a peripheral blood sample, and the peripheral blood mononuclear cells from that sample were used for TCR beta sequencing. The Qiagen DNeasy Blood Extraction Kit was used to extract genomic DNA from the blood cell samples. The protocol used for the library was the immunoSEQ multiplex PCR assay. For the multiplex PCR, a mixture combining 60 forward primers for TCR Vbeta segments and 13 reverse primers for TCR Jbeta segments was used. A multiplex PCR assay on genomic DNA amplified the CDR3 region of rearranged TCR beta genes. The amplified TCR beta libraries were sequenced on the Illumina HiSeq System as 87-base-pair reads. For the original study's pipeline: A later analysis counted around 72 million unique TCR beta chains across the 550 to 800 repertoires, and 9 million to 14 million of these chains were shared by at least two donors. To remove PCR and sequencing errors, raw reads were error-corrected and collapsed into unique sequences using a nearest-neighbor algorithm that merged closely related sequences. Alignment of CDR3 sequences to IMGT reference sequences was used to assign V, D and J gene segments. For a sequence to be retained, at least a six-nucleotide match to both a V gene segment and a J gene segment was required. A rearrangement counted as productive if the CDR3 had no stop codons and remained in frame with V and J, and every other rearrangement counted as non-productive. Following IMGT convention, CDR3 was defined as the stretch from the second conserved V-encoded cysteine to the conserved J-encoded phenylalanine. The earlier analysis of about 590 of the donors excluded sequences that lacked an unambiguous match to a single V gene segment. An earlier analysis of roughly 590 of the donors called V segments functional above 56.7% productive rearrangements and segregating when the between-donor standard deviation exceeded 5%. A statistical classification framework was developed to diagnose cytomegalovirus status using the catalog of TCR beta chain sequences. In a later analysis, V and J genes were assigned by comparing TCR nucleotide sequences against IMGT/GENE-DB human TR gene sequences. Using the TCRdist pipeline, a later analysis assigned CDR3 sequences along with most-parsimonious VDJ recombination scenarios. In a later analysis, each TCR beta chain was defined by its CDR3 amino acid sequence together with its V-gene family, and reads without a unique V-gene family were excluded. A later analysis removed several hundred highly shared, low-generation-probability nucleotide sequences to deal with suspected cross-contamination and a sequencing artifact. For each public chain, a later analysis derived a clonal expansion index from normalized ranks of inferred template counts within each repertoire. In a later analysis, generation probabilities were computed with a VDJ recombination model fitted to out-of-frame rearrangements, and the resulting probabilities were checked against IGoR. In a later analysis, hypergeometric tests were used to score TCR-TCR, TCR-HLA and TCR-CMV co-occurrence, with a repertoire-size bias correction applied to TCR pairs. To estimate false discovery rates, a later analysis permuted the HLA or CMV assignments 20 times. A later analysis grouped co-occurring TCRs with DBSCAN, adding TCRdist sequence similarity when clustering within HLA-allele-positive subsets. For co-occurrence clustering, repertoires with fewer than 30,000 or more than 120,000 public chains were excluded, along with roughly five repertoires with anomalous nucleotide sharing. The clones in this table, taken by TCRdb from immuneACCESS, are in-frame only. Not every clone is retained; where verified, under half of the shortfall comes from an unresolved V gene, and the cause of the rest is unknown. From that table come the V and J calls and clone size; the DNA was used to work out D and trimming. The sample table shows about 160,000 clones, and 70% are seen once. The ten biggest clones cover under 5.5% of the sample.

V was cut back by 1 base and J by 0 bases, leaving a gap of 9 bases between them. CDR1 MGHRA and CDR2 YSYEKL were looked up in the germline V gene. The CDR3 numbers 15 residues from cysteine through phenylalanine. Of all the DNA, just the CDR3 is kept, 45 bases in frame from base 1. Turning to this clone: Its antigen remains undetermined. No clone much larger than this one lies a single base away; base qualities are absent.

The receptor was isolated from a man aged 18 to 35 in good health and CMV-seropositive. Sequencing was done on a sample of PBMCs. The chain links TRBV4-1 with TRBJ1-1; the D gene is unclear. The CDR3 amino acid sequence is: CASSQGGQLNTEAFF. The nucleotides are TGCGCCAGCAGCCAAGGAGGTCAGCTGAACACTGAAGCTTTCTTT.